Only one count was recorded for the clone carrying this T cell receptor (beta chain). The antigen is unknown. V trimming: 7 bases; J trimming: 2 bases; junction bases outside the gene matches: 4. Germline-derived CDR1 and CDR2 are SNHLY and FYNNEI. The CDR3 sequence is 14 residues long. This table comes from immunoSEQ multiplex PCR, and its TCRdb copy is limited to in-frame clones, with some not included. The data contain about 50,000 clones, over 60% of them singletons. This sample is part of a study of vaccination effects on CD4 cells after COVID-19. As for the study in general: Antigen-specific CD4+ T cells expanded by the ViraFEST assay with viral peptide pools were then sequenced. A median of 72 days separated the second dose and sampling.

Following culture for about 11 days, CD4+ T cells were isolated. PCR confirmed that the person was infected with SARS-CoV-2 between March and December 2020. Participants completed two doses of the BNT162b2 or mRNA-1273 vaccine. A half-volume exchange with IL-2 medium occurred on days 3 and 7. The input for sequencing was CD4+ T cells from PBMCs cultured without peptide, taken after COVID-19 vaccination. The V gene is TRBV2, the J gene TRBJ2-3; TRBD2 agrees at 9 bases. The sequence was collected from a human donor who had a prior SARS-CoV-2 infection. The CDR3 DNA reads TGTGCCAGCAACCTAGCGGGGTTCACAGATACGCAGTATTTT. This sequence encodes CASNLAGFTDTQYF.